The 9 T cell receptor beta chains reported below all come from one sample, sequenced in a study of OX40 agonist ivuxolimab in advanced cancers. Generated by immunoSEQ multiplex PCR, the TCRdb table keeps only in-frame clones and is missing some. The sample consists of fewer than 80,000 clones, around 89% of them appearing once. Sequenced material: CD4+ or CD8+ T cells sorted from blood, taken in a trial of the OX40 agonist ivuxolimab. These receptors originate from an adult with an advanced solid tumor such as melanoma, head and neck, liver or kidney cancer.

The gene calls are TRBV6-1 and TRBJ2-5, with D uncertain. The CDR3 extends over 13 amino acids. From germline, CDR1 is MNHNS and CDR2 SASEGT. V gave up 0 bases and J gave up 8 bases, with 10 bases separating them. The CDR3 sequence: CASSEASRPTQYF. CDR3 coding DNA: TGTGCCAGCAGTGAAGCCTCCCGCCCCACCCAGTACTTC.

The rearrangement joins TRBV7-6 to TRBJ2-2, with 10 bases fitting TRBD2. The CDR3 is made up of 16 amino acids. The V and J ends lost 1 base and 4 bases, in that order; junction bases with no gene match: 3. Germline CDR1 SGHVS, CDR2 FNYEAQ. CDR3 in amino acids: CASSLVASGGTGELFF. Here the CDR3 DNA reads TGTGCCAGCAGCTTAGTGGCTAGCGGGGGCACCGGGGAGCTGTTTTTT.

This chain links TRBV4-1 with TRBJ2-5, with 16 bases identical to TRBD2. In germline, CDR1 is MGHRA, CDR2 YSYEKL. The CDR3 has 19 residues. After removal of 3 bases from V and 1 base from J, the junction contained 8 bases not matched to a gene. The CDR3 loop is CASSQPEGLAGGIQETQYF. The CDR3 coding sequence is TGCGCCAGCAGCCAGCCGGAGGGACTAGCGGGAGGGATCCAAGAGACCCAGTACTTC.

The rearrangement joins TRBV2 to TRBJ2-3, with 12 bases fitting TRBD2. CDR1 and CDR2 from the germline V gene are SNHLY and FYNNEI. V trimming: 2 bases; J trimming: 12 bases; junction bases outside the gene matches: 12. This CDR3 region has 16 residues. CDR3 DNA sequence: TGTGCCAGCAGTGAACCACCAGTGACTAGCGGGGGTCCCCAGTATTTT. This translates into CASSEPPVTSGGPQYF.

The chain employs TRBV15 and TRBJ1-1, with 10 positions matching TRBD1. J gave up 3 bases and V 3 bases, and 10 bases lay outside the gene matches. This CDR3 has 17 residues. The germline gives CDR1 LNHNV, CDR2 YYDKDF (reference sequence). The CDR3 here is CATSRGIDRGQDTEAFF. The CDR3 DNA is TGTGCCACCAGCAGGGGGATAGACAGGGGGCAGGACACTGAAGCTTTCTTT.

The rearrangement links TRBV5-5 to TRBJ2-7; 10 bases match TRBD1. This CDR3 region has 15 residues. J was trimmed by 5 bases and V by 0 bases; bases with no gene match: 5. Germline V gene sequence: CDR1 SGHKS, CDR2 YYEKEE (reference sequence). The CDR3 spells CASSLAGQGFHEQYF. The CDR3 DNA reads as TGTGCCAGCAGCTTGGCGGGACAGGGGTTCCACGAGCAGTACTTC.

This clone was counted between two and nine times. The CDR3 DNA is TGTGCCAGCAGCCCCCGCAGGGTTCGGGATGAGCAGTTCTTC. Translated: CASSPRRVRDEQFF. The chain recombines TRBV7-8 with TRBJ2-1, with a tentative D call TRBD1 (5 bases). This CDR3 spans 14 amino acids. The germline gives CDR1 SGHVS, CDR2 FQNEAQ. V was cut by 5 bases and J by 8 bases, with 16 bases left in between.

The CDR3 DNA is TGTGCCAGCAGCTTAACCAATGGAAACACCATATATTTT. As protein: CASSLTNGNTIYF. The gene calls are TRBV7-9 and TRBJ1-3; D unclear. Trimming removed 2 bases from V and 3 bases from J, with 5 bases in between. The CDR3 consists of 13 residues. From germline, CDR1 is SEHNR and CDR2 FQNEAQ (reference sequence).

V gene TRBV28 combines with J gene TRBJ2-1; 7 bases are a match to TRBD2. Germline V gives CDR1 MDHEN, CDR2 SYDVKM. J gave up 8 bases and V 4 bases, and 11 bases lay outside the gene matches. The CDR3 is 15 amino acids. CDR3: CASSSGGGFVYEQFF. CDR3 bases: TGTGCCAGCAGTTCCGGGGGAGGGTTTGTTTATGAGCAGTTCTTC.